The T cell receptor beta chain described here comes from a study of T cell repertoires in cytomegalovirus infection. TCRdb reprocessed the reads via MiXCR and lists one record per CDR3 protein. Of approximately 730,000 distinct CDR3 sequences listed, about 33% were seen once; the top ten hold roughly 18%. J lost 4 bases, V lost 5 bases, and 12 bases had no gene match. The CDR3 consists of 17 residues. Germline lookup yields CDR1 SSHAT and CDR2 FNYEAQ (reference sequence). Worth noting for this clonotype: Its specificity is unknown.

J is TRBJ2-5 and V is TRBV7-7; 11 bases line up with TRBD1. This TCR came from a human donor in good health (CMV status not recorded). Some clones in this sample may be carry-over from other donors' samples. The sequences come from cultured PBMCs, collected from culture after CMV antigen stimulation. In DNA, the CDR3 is TGTGCCAGCAGCGCAATGGCGGGACAGGGGGTGTCAGAGACCCAGTACTTC. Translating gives CASSAMAGQGVSETQYF.